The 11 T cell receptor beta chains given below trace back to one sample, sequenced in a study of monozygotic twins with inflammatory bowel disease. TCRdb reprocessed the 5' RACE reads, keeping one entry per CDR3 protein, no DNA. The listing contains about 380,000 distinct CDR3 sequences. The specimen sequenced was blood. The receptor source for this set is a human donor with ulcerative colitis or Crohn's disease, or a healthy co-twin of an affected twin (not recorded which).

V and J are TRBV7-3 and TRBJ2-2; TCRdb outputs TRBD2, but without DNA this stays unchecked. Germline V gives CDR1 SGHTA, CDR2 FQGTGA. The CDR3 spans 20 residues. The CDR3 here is CASSLMDRASGGASTGELFF. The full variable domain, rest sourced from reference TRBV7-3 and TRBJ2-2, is GAGVSQTPSNKVTEKGKYVELRCDPISGHTALYWYRQSLGQGPEFLIYFQGTGAADDSGLPNDRFFAVRPEGSVSTLKIQRTERGDSAVYLCASSLMDRASGGASTGELFFGEGSRLTVL.

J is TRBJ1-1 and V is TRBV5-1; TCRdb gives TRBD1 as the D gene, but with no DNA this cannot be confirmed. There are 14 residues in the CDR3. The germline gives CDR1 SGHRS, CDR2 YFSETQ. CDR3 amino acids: CASSLGTENTEAFF.

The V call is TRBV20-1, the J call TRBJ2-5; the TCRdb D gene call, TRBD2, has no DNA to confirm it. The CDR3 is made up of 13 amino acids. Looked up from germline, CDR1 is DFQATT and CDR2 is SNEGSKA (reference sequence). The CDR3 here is CSAIGTSGQTQYF.

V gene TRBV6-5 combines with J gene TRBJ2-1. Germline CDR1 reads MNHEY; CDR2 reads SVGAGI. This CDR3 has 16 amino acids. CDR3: CASSYSTGSSYNEQFF.

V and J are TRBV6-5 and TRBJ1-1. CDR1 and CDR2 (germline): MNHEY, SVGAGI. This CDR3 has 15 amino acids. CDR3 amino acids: CASSFQPGLNTEAFF.

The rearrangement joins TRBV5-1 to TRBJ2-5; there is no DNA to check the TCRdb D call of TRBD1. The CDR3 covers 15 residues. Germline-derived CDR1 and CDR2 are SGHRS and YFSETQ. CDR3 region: CASSTPGQDQETQYF.

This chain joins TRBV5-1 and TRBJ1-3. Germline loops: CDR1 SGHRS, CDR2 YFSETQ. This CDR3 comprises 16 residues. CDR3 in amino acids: CASSLDPQSSGNTIYF.

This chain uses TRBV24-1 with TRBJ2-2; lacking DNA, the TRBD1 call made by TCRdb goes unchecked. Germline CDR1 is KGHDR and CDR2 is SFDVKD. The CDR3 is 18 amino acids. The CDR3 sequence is CATSDPTGTGISTGELFF.

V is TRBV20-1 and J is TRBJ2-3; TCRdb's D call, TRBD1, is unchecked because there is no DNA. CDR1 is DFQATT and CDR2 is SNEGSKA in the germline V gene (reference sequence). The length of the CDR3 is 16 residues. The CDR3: CSARVGWGASTDTQYF.

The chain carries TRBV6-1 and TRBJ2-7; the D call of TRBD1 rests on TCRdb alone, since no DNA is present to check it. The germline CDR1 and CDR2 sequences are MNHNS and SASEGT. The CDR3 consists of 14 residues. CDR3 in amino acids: CASREQGIDYEQYF.

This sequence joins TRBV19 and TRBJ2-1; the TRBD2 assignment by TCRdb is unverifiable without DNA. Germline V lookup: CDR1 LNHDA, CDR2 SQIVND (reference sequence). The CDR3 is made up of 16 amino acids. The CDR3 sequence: CASSTGRLAAGQEQFF. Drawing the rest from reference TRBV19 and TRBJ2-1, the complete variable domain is DGGITQSPKYLFRKEGQNVTLSCEQNLNHDAMYWYRQDPGQGLRLIYYSQIVNDFQKGDIAEGYSVSREKKESFPLTVTSAQKNPTAFYLCASSTGRLAAGQEQFFGPGTRLTVL.